The entry below describes one TCR beta chain. This entry is derived from a study of control samples from healthy donors and cancer patients. With 1 base clipped from V and 9 bases from J, the junction kept 7 bases outside the gene matches. The CDR3 extends over 15 amino acids. Looked up from germline, CDR1 is LNHNV and CDR2 is YYDKDF (reference sequence). Produced via immunoSEQ multiplex PCR; TCRdb's table is partial and in-frame only. The sample has roughly 50,000 clones; 94% are singletons. V usage is TRBV15 and J usage is TRBJ2-1, with 9 bases aligning to TRBD2. The sequence was obtained from a man aged 30 to 45 in good health. The sample comprised blood. The CDR3 DNA sequence: TGTGCCACCAGCAGAGTCACTAGCGGGTCGGGTGAGCAGTTCTTC. This encodes CATSRVTSGSGEQFF.